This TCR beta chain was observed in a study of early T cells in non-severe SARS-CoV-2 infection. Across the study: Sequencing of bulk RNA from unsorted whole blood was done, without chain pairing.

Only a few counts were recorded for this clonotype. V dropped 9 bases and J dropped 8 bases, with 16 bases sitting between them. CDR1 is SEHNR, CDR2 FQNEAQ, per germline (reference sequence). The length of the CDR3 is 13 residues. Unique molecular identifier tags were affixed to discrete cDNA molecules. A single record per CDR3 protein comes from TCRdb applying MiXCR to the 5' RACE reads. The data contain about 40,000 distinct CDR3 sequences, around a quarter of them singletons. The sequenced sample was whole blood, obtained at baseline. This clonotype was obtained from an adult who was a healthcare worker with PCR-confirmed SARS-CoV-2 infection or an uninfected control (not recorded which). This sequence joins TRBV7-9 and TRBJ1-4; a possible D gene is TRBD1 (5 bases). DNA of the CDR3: TGTGCCAGTGATTCCGGGGGATACGAAAAACTGTTTTTT. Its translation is CASDSGGYEKLFF.